Listed below are T cell receptor beta chains from one sample, sequenced in a study of breast tumors, draining lymph nodes, adjacent tissues. TCRdb used MiXCR to reprocess the multiplex PCR reads, holding one entry per CDR3 protein. The sample shows about 270,000 distinct CDR3 sequences, roughly 30% of them seen only once. The material sequenced was axillary lymph node tissue. The source is a female donor with breast cancer. Some clones in this sample may be carry-over from other donors' samples. Both conserved end residues are part of each CDR3. The D gene is left open where the match is weak. The size field is filled for only some rows; it gives once, few, many or a size class.

clone size	D gene	CDR3 length	V gene	J gene	CDR3 DNA	CDR3 protein
few	.	13	TRBV3-1	TRBJ2-1	TGTGCCAGCAGCCGGGACCCAGACAATGAGCAGTTCTTC	CASSRDPDNEQFF
.	TRBD2	15	TRBV27	TRBJ2-2	TGTGCCAGCAGACTACTAGCGGAGAACACCGGGGAGCTGTTTTTT	CASRLLAENTGELFF
many	TRBD1	13	TRBV7-2	TRBJ1-2	TGTGCCAGCAGCTTGTTCGGGACAGGGGACTACACCTTC	CASSLFGTGDYTF
.	.	15	TRBV7-3	TRBJ2-1	TGTGCTGGCAGCTGGATGGCAGGCTCCTACAATGAGCAGTTCTTC	CAGSWMAGSYNEQFF
many	TRBD2	18	TRBV5-4	TRBJ2-3	TGTGCCAGCAGCTTGGTAGTGGTAGCGGGAGGAGTCACAGATACGCAGTATTTT	CASSLVVVAGGVTDTQYF
.	.	18	TRBV9	TRBJ2-3	TGTGCCAGCTCACCACTAGCTAATAGGAACCCACACACAGATACGCAGTATTTT	CASSPLANRNPHTDTQYF
many	.	13	TRBV10-3	TRBJ2-5	TGTGCCATCAGTGCTGTCAGGGAAGAGACCCAGTACTTC	CAISAVREETQYF
few	TRBD1	17	TRBV7-8	TRBJ1-1	TGTGCCAGCAGCCCACCAACTCTGGGACAGGGGCGGGCTGAAGCTTTCTTT	CASSPPTLGQGRAEAFF
.	.	16	TRBV3-1	TRBJ1-5	TGTGCCAGCAGCCAAGTATTTGGGCAGGGAGGCCAGCCCCAGCATTTT	CASSQVFGQGGQPQHF
many	.	14	TRBV19	TRBJ2-7	TGTGCCAGTAGCCTCAAACTTACGAGCTACGAGCAGTACTTC	CASSLKLTSYEQYF
many	.	14	TRBV2	TRBJ2-2	TGTGCCAGCAGTGAAGTTAGGGTCAACGGGGAGCTGTTTTTT	CASSEVRVNGELFF
.	TRBD1	16	TRBV11-2	TRBJ1-1	TGTGCCAGCAGCTCCGCTCAGGGACAGCTGAACACTGAAGCTTTCTTT	CASSSAQGQLNTEAFF
many	.	13	TRBV19	TRBJ2-7	TGTGCCAGTAGTCGACAGGTTGAGTACGAGCAGTACTTC	CASSRQVEYEQYF
few	.	16	TRBV5-4	TRBJ2-1	TGTGCCAGCAGACCCCCGGGTCCTACAATATCGAATGAGCAGTTCTTC	CASRPPGPTISNEQFF
.	.	14	TRBV4-1	TRBJ1-6	TGCGCCAGCAGCCAAGGGCCCGGGAGTTTGTCCCTCCACTTT	CASSQGPGSLSLHF
many	TRBD1	14	TRBV6-6	TRBJ2-5	TGTGCCAGCAGTTATAAAACACAGGGGCAGACCCAGTACTTC	CASSYKTQGQTQYF
.	TRBD1	14	TRBV7-2	TRBJ2-5	TGTGCCAGCAGCACCAGGACAGGGCGGGGGACCCAGTACTTC	CASSTRTGRGTQYF
many	TRBD1	16	TRBV7-8	TRBJ1-5	TGTGCCAGCAGCTCCTCTCGGGGACAGTTGAATCAGCCCCAGCATTTT	CASSSSRGQLNQPQHF
many	.	12	TRBV7-6	TRBJ2-7	TGTGCCAGCAGCTTAGTTGTCGGCGAGCAGTACTTC	CASSLVVGEQYF
.	TRBD2	16	TRBV20-1	TRBJ2-2	TGCAGTGCTAGAGATCTCGGGACTAGCACCACCGGGGAGCTGTTTTTT	CSARDLGTSTTGELFF
many	TRBD1	16	TRBV5-8	TRBJ1-6	TGTGCCAGCAGCTTGGAGGGACAGGGGCCCGATTCACCCCTCCACTTT	CASSLEGQGPDSPLHF
.	TRBD1	15	TRBV6-2/TRBV6-3	TRBJ1-5	TGTGCCAGCAGTACAGGGGATGTAAGCAATCAGCCCCAGCATTTT	CASSTGDVSNQPQHF
many	TRBD2	15	TRBV9	TRBJ2-1	TGTGCCAGCAGCCTCCGGGGGGGTCTCAACAATGAGCAGTTCTTC	CASSLRGGLNNEQFF
many	.	12	TRBV20-1	TRBJ2-3	TGCAGTGCTAGACCGGACACAGATACGCAGTATTTT	CSARPDTDTQYF
.	.	16	TRBV7-9	TRBJ2-7	TGTGCCAGCTCACCTCTTGAGGGGATTGGCTCCTACGAGCAGTACTTC	CASSPLEGIGSYEQYF
many	TRBD1	16	TRBV7-8	TRBJ1-2	TGTGCCAGCAGCCGGGGACAGGGGGCTTCTAACTATGGCTACACCTTC	CASSRGQGASNYGYTF
few	.	11	TRBV28	TRBJ2-7	TGTGCCAGCAGCCCCAGGGGCGAGCAGTACTTC	CASSPRGEQYF
many	.	15	TRBV19	TRBJ2-5	TGTGCCAGTAGTATAGAGGGACAAAAGGGAGAGACCCAGTACTTC	CASSIEGQKGETQYF
many	TRBD2	15	TRBV15	TRBJ2-5	TGTGCCACCAGCCGCGGGAGTGGAGGGGAAGAGACCCAGTACTTC	CATSRGSGGEETQYF
few	.	15	TRBV3-1	TRBJ2-7	TGTGCCAGCAGCCATGAGAGCGGTGCTTCCTACGAGCAGTACTTC	CASSHESGASYEQYF